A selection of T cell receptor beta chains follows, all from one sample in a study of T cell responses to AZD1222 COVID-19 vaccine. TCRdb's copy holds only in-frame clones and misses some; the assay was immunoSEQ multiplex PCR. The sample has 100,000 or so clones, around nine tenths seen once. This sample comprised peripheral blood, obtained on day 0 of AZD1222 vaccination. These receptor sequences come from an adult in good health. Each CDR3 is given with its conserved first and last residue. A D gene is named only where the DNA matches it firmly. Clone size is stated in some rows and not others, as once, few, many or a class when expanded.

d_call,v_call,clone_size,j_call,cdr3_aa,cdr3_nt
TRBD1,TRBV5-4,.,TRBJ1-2,CASSPHRDRGIHTF,TGTGCCAGCAGCCCCCACCGGGACAGGGGGATCCACACCTTC
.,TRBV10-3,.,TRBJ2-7,CAISESKGVYEQYF,TGTGCCATCAGTGAGTCGAAGGGGGTGTACGAGCAGTACTTC
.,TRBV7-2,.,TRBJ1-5,CASSFLMGQQHF,TGTGCCAGCAGCTTCCTGATGGGTCAGCAGCATTTT
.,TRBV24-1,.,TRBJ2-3,CATMGRADTQYF,TGTGCCACCATGGGGAGAGCAGATACGCAGTATTTT
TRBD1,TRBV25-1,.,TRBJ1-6,CASSGQGSSPLHF,TGTGCCAGCAGTGGACAGGGTAGTTCACCCCTCCACTTT
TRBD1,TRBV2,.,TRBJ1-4,CASVTGNEKLFF,TGTGCCAGCGTGACAGGGAATGAAAAACTGTTTTTT
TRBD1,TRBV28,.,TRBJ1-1,CASRIGQGEAFF,TGTGCCAGCAGGATCGGACAGGGTGAAGCTTTCTTT
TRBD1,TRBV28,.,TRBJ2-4,CASSLQGGPKNIQYF,TGTGCCAGCAGTTTACAAGGGGGCCCCAAAAACATTCAGTACTTC
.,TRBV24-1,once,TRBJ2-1,CATSESPGQKLNEQFF,TGTGCCACCAGTGAGTCACCGGGACAAAAGTTAAATGAGCAGTTCTTC
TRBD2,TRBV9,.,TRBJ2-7,CASSVEGREWDEQYF,TGTGCCAGCAGCGTAGAAGGGCGGGAGTGGGACGAGCAGTACTTC
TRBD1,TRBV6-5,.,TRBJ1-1,CASSRTGQGMAEAFF,TGTGCCAGCAGTCGAACCGGACAGGGAATGGCTGAAGCTTTCTTT
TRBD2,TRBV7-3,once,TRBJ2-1,CASSLRTSNEQFF,TGTGCCAGCAGCTTAAGGACTAGCAATGAGCAGTTCTTC
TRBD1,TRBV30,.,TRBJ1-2,CAWSPPDREGGYTF,TGTGCCTGGAGTCCTCCGGACAGGGAGGGAGGCTACACCTTC
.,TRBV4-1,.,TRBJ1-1,CASSQEVGENTEAFF,TGCGCCAGCAGCCAAGAAGTCGGAGAGAACACTGAAGCTTTCTTT
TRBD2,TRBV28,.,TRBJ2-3,CASSFVAGGPVDTQYF,TGTGCCAGCAGTTTCGTAGCGGGAGGGCCGGTAGATACGCAGTATTTT
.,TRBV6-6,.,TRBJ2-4,CASHGPSESKNIQYF,TGTGCCAGCCATGGACCCTCAGAAAGCAAAAACATTCAGTACTTC